The present T cell receptor (beta chain) was sequenced within a study of blood T cell repertoires in COVID-19. Study at large: T cells, B-cell-depleted T cells, or PBMCs supplied cDNA or gDNA.

Study processing details: Nucleated cell counts were estimated from reference gene primer amplification. Profiling relied on immunoSEQ multiplex PCR, and the TCRdb table lists in-frame clones only, not all of them. V, J and clone size are those of that table, while D and trimming were read from the DNA. The sample yields about 110,000 clones, 60% to 85% seen once. This clone was seen a few times. The CDR3 sequence is 13 residues long. V was cut by 3 bases and J by 4 bases, with 7 bases left in between. Germline loops: CDR1 KGHSH, CDR2 LQKENI. The sample was peripheral blood. This TCR was sampled from a woman aged 40-49 years with acute or convalescent COVID-19. The chain recombines TRBV18 with TRBJ1-5; no reliable D call. The CDR3 is CASSPSANQPQHF. The CDR3 DNA is TGTGCCAGCTCACCGTCAGCGAATCAGCCCCAGCATTTT.